This T cell receptor beta chain is drawn from a study of T cell responses to AZD1222 COVID-19 vaccine. Study-wide findings and caveats: Donor demographics were predominantly white British with a female majority; clonal diversity may be underestimated. Close to half of all spike-specific TCRs reportedly target regions of the variants that are unmutated. Repertoires were obtained only post-peak T cell response.

Note on this clone: What it binds is not known.

V was cut by 8 bases and J by 0 bases, with 11 bases left in between. CDR1 and CDR2 (germline): MNHEY, SVGAGI. This CDR3 region has 15 residues. Method: immunoSEQ multiplex PCR; TCRdb's copy keeps in-frame clones and lacks some. The sample yields roughly 100,000 clones, roughly 88% seen once. Source: peripheral blood, taken on day 0 of AZD1222 vaccination. The chain employs TRBV6-5 and TRBJ2-6; weak D call: TRBD2 (5 bases). This clonotype was obtained from an adult in good health. CDR3 nucleotide sequence: TGTGCCAGCCAGCGGACCTACTCTGGGGCCAACGTCCTGACTTTC. This codes for CASQRTYSGANVLTF.